The clone carrying this T cell receptor (beta chain) was counted once. Participants spanned ages roughly 18 to 95 years and resided in roughly 22 US areas. This entry is derived from a study of blood T cell repertoires in COVID-19. The method was immunoSEQ multiplex PCR; TCRdb's version includes in-frame clones alone and lacks a portion of them. In the table there are about 380,000 clones, around nine tenths of which are singletons. V was pared by 3 bases and J by 2 bases, with 13 bases between. CDR3 length: 15 amino acids. Germline CDR1 MGHRA, CDR2 YSYEKL. Sequencing was performed on PBMCs or T cells enriched from blood (not recorded which). V is TRBV4-1 and J is TRBJ1-1; a possible D gene is TRBD1 (6 bases). The source of this sequence is a woman aged 18 to 35 who had recovered from COVID-19. CDR3 protein: CASSQMGGGNTEAFF. The CDR3 DNA follows: TGCGCCAGCAGCCAGATGGGGGGGGGCAACACTGAAGCTTTCTTT.